The source of this TCR beta chain is a study of cytomegalovirus exposure and HLA in healthy donors. Study in general: Out of 150 million to 200 million T cells, an earlier analysis found fewer than 140 million unique TCR beta sequences in total.

Whole-study findings and limits: Cytomegalovirus status was reportedly diagnosed by the classifier with high sensitivity and specificity. Later work found that TCR association rates differed between HLA loci; DRB1 had the most and HLA-C the fewest.

Worth noting for this clone: Antigen: not known.

The CDR3 totals 17 residues. V gave up 1 base and J gave up 0 bases; unmatched junction bases: 1. Per the germline V gene, CDR1 is SGHDN and CDR2 is FVKESK. Primers: 60 Vbeta forward and 13 Jbeta reverse. Only in-frame clones appear in the TCRdb table, and some are missing; sequencing was by immunoSEQ multiplex PCR. Of roughly 120,000 clones detected, 81% appear once; the ten largest clones hold more than 2%. The rearrangement links TRBV14 to TRBJ2-3, with 13 bases matching TRBD2. Specimen: PBMCs. The receptor was derived from a woman in her twenties or thirties in good health and CMV-seronegative. CDR3 sequence reads: CASSQGLAGGSTDTQYF. The CDR3 DNA follows: TGTGCCAGCAGCCAAGGACTAGCGGGAGGCAGCACAGATACGCAGTATTTT.